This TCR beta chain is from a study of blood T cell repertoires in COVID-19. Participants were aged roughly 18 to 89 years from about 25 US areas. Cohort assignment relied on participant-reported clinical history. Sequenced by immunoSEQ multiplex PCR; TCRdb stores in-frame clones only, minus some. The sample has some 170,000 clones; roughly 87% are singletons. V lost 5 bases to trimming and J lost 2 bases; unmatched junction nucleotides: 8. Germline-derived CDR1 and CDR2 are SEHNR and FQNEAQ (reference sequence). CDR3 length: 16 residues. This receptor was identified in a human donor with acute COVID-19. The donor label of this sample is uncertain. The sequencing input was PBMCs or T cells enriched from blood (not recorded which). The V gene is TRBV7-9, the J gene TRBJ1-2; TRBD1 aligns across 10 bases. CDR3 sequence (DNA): TGTGCCAGCAGCGACCCAGACAGGGGGCCGAACTATGGCTACACCTTC. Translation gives CASSDPDRGPNYGYTF.